This is a list of T cell receptor beta chains from one sample in a study of shared clonotypes between healthy human individuals. Only in-frame clones appear in the TCRdb table, and some are missing; sequencing was by immunoSEQ multiplex PCR. Of more than 2 million clones listed, 93% are singletons. Sequencing input: naive CD8+ T cells from PBMCs. These receptors originate from a man aged 18 to 30 in good health. Some clones in this sample may be carry-over from other donors' samples. The CDR3 runs from the conserved cysteine through the conserved F or W. A D gene is named only where the DNA matches it firmly. The listing skips clone size in some rows; elsewhere it reads once, few, many or a size class.

DNA: TGTGCCAGCGCCCCTCGCGGGGTGTGGAATCAGCCCCAGCATTTT
CDR3: CASAPRGVWNQPQHF
size: -
V: TRBV6-5
D: -
J: TRBJ1-5

DNA: TGTGCCAGCAGTGAGAGACAGGGAATGAACACTGAAGCTTTCTTT
CDR3: CASSERQGMNTEAFF
size: -
V: TRBV6-1
D: TRBD1
J: TRBJ1-1

DNA: TGTGCCAGCAGATCAAGGGGGAACAATCAGCCCCAGCATTTT
CDR3: CASRSRGNNQPQHF
size: few
V: TRBV2
D: -
J: TRBJ1-5

DNA: TGTGCCAGCAGCTCCTCCGGGGAGCTGTTTTTT
CDR3: CASSSSGELFF
size: once
V: TRBV9
D: -
J: TRBJ2-2

DNA: TGTGCCAGCAGCTTAGCCCAGGGGGCATCGGGAAACACCATATATTTT
CDR3: CASSLAQGASGNTIYF
size: -
V: TRBV7-2
D: TRBD1
J: TRBJ1-3

DNA: TGTGCCAGCAGCCCCCCTAACTCCGAGCAGTACTTC
CDR3: CASSPPNSEQYF
size: once
V: TRBV9
D: -
J: TRBJ2-7

DNA: TGTGCCAGCAGCTTAGGGCATGGGCAGTTCTTC
CDR3: CASSLGHGQFF
size: -
V: TRBV7-9
D: -
J: TRBJ2-1

DNA: TGCAGTGCCTGTGCGCGTAAATCTAACACTGAAGCTTTCTTT
CDR3: CSACARKSNTEAFF
size: -
V: TRBV29-1
D: -
J: TRBJ1-1

DNA: TGTGCCAGCAGTTACTATAGCGGGGCTAGCACAGATACGCAGTATTTT
CDR3: CASSYYSGASTDTQYF
size: -
V: TRBV2
D: TRBD2
J: TRBJ2-3

DNA: TGTGCCAGCAGTTTATCGGGAGGTTCCTACAATGAGCAGTTCTTC
CDR3: CASSLSGGSYNEQFF
size: -
V: TRBV27
D: -
J: TRBJ2-1

DNA: TGTGCCAGCAGTCCCAGCACGGGACACCAGACCTACGAGCAGTACTTC
CDR3: CASSPSTGHQTYEQYF
size: -
V: TRBV27
D: -
J: TRBJ2-7

DNA: TGTGCCAGCAGTGAAGCGCTTCAGGGGACCCCCTACGAGCAGTACTTC
CDR3: CASSEALQGTPYEQYF
size: -
V: TRBV2
D: -
J: TRBJ2-7

DNA: TGCGCCAGCAGGCAACCGGGACAGGGACCCACAGATACGCAGTATTTT
CDR3: CASRQPGQGPTDTQYF
size: -
V: TRBV5-1
D: TRBD1
J: TRBJ2-3

DNA: TGTGCCAGCAGTTCTACGGTAGGAGGGGAGCAGTACTTC
CDR3: CASSSTVGGEQYF
size: -
V: TRBV27
D: -
J: TRBJ2-7

DNA: TGTGCCAGCAGCTGGACAGGGTCGGGCACAGATACGCAGTATTTT
CDR3: CASSWTGSGTDTQYF
size: -
V: TRBV7-8
D: TRBD1
J: TRBJ2-3

DNA: TGTGCCAGCAGCCTTAACTCTGGAAACACCATATATTTT
CDR3: CASSLNSGNTIYF
size: -
V: TRBV7-2
D: -
J: TRBJ1-3

DNA: TGTGCCAGTACCCTAAGCCCAGGGACCATTTACAACTATGGCTACACCTTC
CDR3: CASTLSPGTIYNYGYTF
size: -
V: TRBV19
D: -
J: TRBJ1-2

DNA: TGCGCCAGCAGTGCCAGGAACACTGAAGCTTTCTTT
CDR3: CASSARNTEAFF
size: -
V: TRBV4-1
D: -
J: TRBJ1-1

DNA: TGTGCCAGCAGCAAAGGGGACAGGTCGTGCACAGATACGCAGTATTTT
CDR3: CASSKGDRSCTDTQYF
size: -
V: TRBV21-1
D: -
J: TRBJ2-3

DNA: TGCGCCAGCAGCTTAACGGGATCCTTCCCTACTGAAGCTTTCTTT
CDR3: CASSLTGSFPTEAFF
size: once
V: TRBV5-1
D: -
J: TRBJ1-1

DNA: TGTGCCAGCAGCTTAGGGACAAACCTGGGGACAGATACGCAGTATTTT
CDR3: CASSLGTNLGTDTQYF
size: -
V: TRBV11-2
D: -
J: TRBJ2-3

DNA: TGTGCCAGCAGCCAACTGGACAGGGCCTCCACAGATACGCAGTATTTT
CDR3: CASSQLDRASTDTQYF
size: -
V: TRBV16
D: TRBD1
J: TRBJ2-3

DNA: TGCGCCAGCAGCTATCAACAGGGGCTCGAAGCTTTCTTT
CDR3: CASSYQQGLEAFF
size: once
V: TRBV4-1
D: TRBD1
J: TRBJ1-1

DNA: TGCAGCGTTGCGGCGCTCAACAATGAGCAGTTCTTC
CDR3: CSVAALNNEQFF
size: -
V: TRBV29-1
D: -
J: TRBJ2-1

DNA: TGTGCCACCAGCGCGGGACAGACCTACGAGCAGTACTTC
CDR3: CATSAGQTYEQYF
size: -
V: TRBV15
D: -
J: TRBJ2-7

DNA: TGTGCCAGCAGTTTAGGGGCAGGGACTGAAGCTTTCTTT
CDR3: CASSLGAGTEAFF
size: -
V: TRBV28
D: -
J: TRBJ1-1

DNA: TGTGCCAGCGGCACCGGACTAGCGGGAGAGGAGCTGTTTTTT
CDR3: CASGTGLAGEELFF
size: -
V: TRBV27
D: TRBD2
J: TRBJ2-2

DNA: TGTGCCAGCAGTTTTCAGACAGGGGGGACCTACGAGCAGTACTTC
CDR3: CASSFQTGGTYEQYF
size: -
V: TRBV27
D: TRBD1
J: TRBJ2-7

DNA: TGTGCCAGCAGCTTGGGAGGAGCTAGCAATCAGCCCCAGCATTTT
CDR3: CASSLGGASNQPQHF
size: -
V: TRBV5-4
D: -
J: TRBJ1-5

DNA: TGTGCCAGCAGTTTTGCGGAAACCTACGAGCAGTACTTC
CDR3: CASSFAETYEQYF
size: -
V: TRBV27
D: -
J: TRBJ2-7

DNA: TGTGCCAGCAGCCTCGCTGGGAACACTGAAGCTTTCTTT
CDR3: CASSLAGNTEAFF
size: -
V: TRBV7-9
D: -
J: TRBJ1-1

DNA: TGTGCCAGCGGAAGGCAGGGCTGGAATCAGCCCCAGCATTTT
CDR3: CASGRQGWNQPQHF
size: -
V: TRBV6-1
D: -
J: TRBJ1-5

DNA: TGTGCCAGCAGCCCACTACCCCACAGAACCCAAGAGACCCAGTACTTC
CDR3: CASSPLPHRTQETQYF
size: -
V: TRBV7-8
D: -
J: TRBJ2-5

DNA: TGTGCCAGCAGTAAATTAAGGGGCCTTTCAGAGCAGTTCTTC
CDR3: CASSKLRGLSEQFF
size: -
V: TRBV28
D: -
J: TRBJ2-1

DNA: TGTGCCAGCAGCGTAATGGCTGGGGCGAGCACAGATACGCAGTATTTT
CDR3: CASSVMAGASTDTQYF
size: -
V: TRBV9
D: -
J: TRBJ2-3

DNA: TGTGCCAGCAGCGTAGATAGGGGGGCCGGCACCGGGGAGCTGTTTTTT
CDR3: CASSVDRGAGTGELFF
size: -
V: TRBV9
D: -
J: TRBJ2-2

DNA: TGCGCCAGCCAGGGGGGGGCTAGCTCCTCCTACAATGAGCAGTTCTTC
CDR3: CASQGGASSSYNEQFF
size: -
V: TRBV5-1
D: -
J: TRBJ2-1

DNA: TGTGCCAGCAGCCGGTCCCCTCCCGGGGGACGTAGCAATCAGCCCCAGCATTTT
CDR3: CASSRSPPGGRSNQPQHF
size: -
V: TRBV14
D: -
J: TRBJ1-5

DNA: TGTGCCAGCAGCCAAGTTTCGTCAGCGGCCTACGAGCAGTACTTC
CDR3: CASSQVSSAAYEQYF
size: -
V: TRBV4-2
D: -
J: TRBJ2-7

DNA: TGTGCCAGCAGCTTGGGGACTAGCTCAGATACGCAGTATTTT
CDR3: CASSLGTSSDTQYF
size: -
V: TRBV7-7
D: TRBD2
J: TRBJ2-3

DNA: TGCGCCAGCAGTTCTGACAGGGCGGTCGGGGAGCTGTTTTTT
CDR3: CASSSDRAVGELFF
size: -
V: TRBV5-1
D: TRBD1
J: TRBJ2-2

DNA: TGTGCCAGCAGCTTAAAAGGCCCCTACAATGAGCAGTTCTTC
CDR3: CASSLKGPYNEQFF
size: -
V: TRBV7-9
D: -
J: TRBJ2-1

DNA: TGTGCCAGCAGTGGGACAGGGACAAATTCACCCCTCCACTTT
CDR3: CASSGTGTNSPLHF
size: -
V: TRBV27
D: TRBD1
J: TRBJ1-6

DNA: TGTGCCAGCAGTACCCTAACAGGGGACATCAGTCGGAATGAAAAACTGTTTTTT
CDR3: CASSTLTGDISRNEKLFF
size: -
V: TRBV7-9
D: TRBD1
J: TRBJ1-4

DNA: TGTGCCAGTAAACCCTTAGTGGACATAAAAGGGGAGCTGTTTTTT
CDR3: CASKPLVDIKGELFF
size: -
V: TRBV19
D: -
J: TRBJ2-2

DNA: TGCGCCAGCAGCCAAGAGTCGGGGGTTATCAAGTTCTTC
CDR3: CASSQESGVIKFF
size: -
V: TRBV4-3
D: -
J: TRBJ2-1

DNA: TGTGCCAGCAGGGTCGCGGGTTCGGGGGAGCTGTTTTTT
CDR3: CASRVAGSGELFF
size: -
V: TRBV27
D: -
J: TRBJ2-2

DNA: TGTGCCAGCAGCGTAGCCTCCGCGGGAGGGCCTGGGGAGCAGTTCTTC
CDR3: CASSVASAGGPGEQFF
size: once
V: TRBV9
D: TRBD2
J: TRBJ2-1

DNA: TGTGCCAGCAGCGTAGAAGGTAGCGGGACCACCTACGAGCAGTACTTC
CDR3: CASSVEGSGTTYEQYF
size: -
V: TRBV9
D: TRBD2
J: TRBJ2-7

DNA: TGTGCCAGCAGCCACGGGACAGGGGGCGTTCAGCCCCAGCATTTT
CDR3: CASSHGTGGVQPQHF
size: -
V: TRBV27
D: TRBD1
J: TRBJ1-5

DNA: TGTGCCAGCAGCTTAGGGGGCGTGTATCAGCCCCAGCATTTT
CDR3: CASSLGGVYQPQHF
size: -
V: TRBV7-9
D: -
J: TRBJ1-5

DNA: TGTGCCAGCAGCCGTGCCCCAGATACGCAGTATTTT
CDR3: CASSRAPDTQYF
size: -
V: TRBV7-8
D: -
J: TRBJ2-3

DNA: TGCGCCAGCAGTGAGACCAGGGGAGGCTACGAGCAGTACTTC
CDR3: CASSETRGGYEQYF
size: -
V: TRBV10-1
D: -
J: TRBJ2-7

DNA: TGTGCCAGTAGGGACAGGGAGAGGGCCGGGGAGCTGTTTTTT
CDR3: CASRDRERAGELFF
size: -
V: TRBV19
D: TRBD1
J: TRBJ2-2

DNA: TGTGCCAGCAGTGAGAGGCCGTGGGGGGACTATGGCTACACCTTC
CDR3: CASSERPWGDYGYTF
size: -
V: TRBV2
D: -
J: TRBJ1-2

DNA: TGTGCCAGCAGCTTGGAGTTCTACGAGCAGTACTTC
CDR3: CASSLEFYEQYF
size: -
V: TRBV5-4
D: -
J: TRBJ2-7

DNA: TGTGCCAGCAGCTTACCGGGCCTTCGGGGGTACACCGGGGAGCTGTTTTTT
CDR3: CASSLPGLRGYTGELFF
size: once
V: TRBV7-9
D: -
J: TRBJ2-2

DNA: TGTGCCAGCAGCTTTTCGTCGGGGCTAGGCTATGGCTACACCTTC
CDR3: CASSFSSGLGYGYTF
size: -
V: TRBV13
D: -
J: TRBJ1-2